The subject of this entry is one TCR beta chain. This sequence may be a read error, since a much larger clone differs from it by one base. The ends lost 5 bases at V and 6 bases at J; junction bases unmatched: 10. There are 15 residues in the CDR3. CDR1 and CDR2 from the germline V gene are SEHNR and FQNEAQ (reference sequence). TCRdb analysed the reads with MiXCR anew, one entry per CDR3 protein. The sample records hundreds of thousands of distinct CDR3 sequences, 20% to 25% being singletons. This sample stems from a study of T cell repertoires in cytomegalovirus infection. The rearrangement links TRBV7-9 to TRBJ1-2; 9 bases line up with TRBD1. Specimen: CD8+ T cells from PBMCs. This receptor was identified in a human donor in good health (CMV status not recorded). Some clones in this sample may be carry-over from other donors' samples. The CDR3 sequence: CASSATGGEDHGYTF. CDR3 sequence (DNA): TGTGCCAGCAGCGCCACAGGGGGCGAGGACCATGGCTACACCTTC.